This entry is about one T cell receptor (beta chain). Antigen unknown. The data originate from a study of OX40 agonist ivuxolimab in advanced cancers. At the level of the study: The dose-escalation cohort was approximately 84% male, with a mean age of around 54 years, ranging about 23 to 79.

This CDR3 has 15 residues. Germline loops: CDR1 SSHAT, CDR2 FNYEAQ (reference sequence). J lost 4 bases, V lost 5 bases, and 6 bases had no gene match. The study's findings and limits: On average, a greater number of expanded clones characterised CD8+ T cells relative to CD4+.

The protocol was immunoSEQ multiplex PCR, while the TCRdb copy is restricted to in-frame clones and leaves out a portion. The sample records 10,000 to 13,000 clones, 75% to 80% being singletons. The V gene is TRBV7-7, the J gene TRBJ2-1, with TRBD2 matching over 9 bases. This TCR came from an adult with an advanced solid tumor such as melanoma, head and neck, liver or kidney cancer. Material: CD4+ or CD8+ T cells sorted from blood, obtained in a trial of the OX40 agonist ivuxolimab. The CDR3 here is CASSPLAGSYNEQFF. The CDR3 DNA is TGTGCCAGCAGCCCACTAGCGGGCTCATACAATGAGCAGTTCTTC. Full variable domain (missing parts from reference TRBV7-7 and TRBJ2-1): GAGVSQSPRYKVTKRGQDVTLRCDPISSHATLYWYQQALGQGPEFLTYFNYEAQPDKSGLPSDRFSAERPEGSISTLTIQRTEQRDSAMYRCASSPLAGSYNEQFFGPGTRLTVL.